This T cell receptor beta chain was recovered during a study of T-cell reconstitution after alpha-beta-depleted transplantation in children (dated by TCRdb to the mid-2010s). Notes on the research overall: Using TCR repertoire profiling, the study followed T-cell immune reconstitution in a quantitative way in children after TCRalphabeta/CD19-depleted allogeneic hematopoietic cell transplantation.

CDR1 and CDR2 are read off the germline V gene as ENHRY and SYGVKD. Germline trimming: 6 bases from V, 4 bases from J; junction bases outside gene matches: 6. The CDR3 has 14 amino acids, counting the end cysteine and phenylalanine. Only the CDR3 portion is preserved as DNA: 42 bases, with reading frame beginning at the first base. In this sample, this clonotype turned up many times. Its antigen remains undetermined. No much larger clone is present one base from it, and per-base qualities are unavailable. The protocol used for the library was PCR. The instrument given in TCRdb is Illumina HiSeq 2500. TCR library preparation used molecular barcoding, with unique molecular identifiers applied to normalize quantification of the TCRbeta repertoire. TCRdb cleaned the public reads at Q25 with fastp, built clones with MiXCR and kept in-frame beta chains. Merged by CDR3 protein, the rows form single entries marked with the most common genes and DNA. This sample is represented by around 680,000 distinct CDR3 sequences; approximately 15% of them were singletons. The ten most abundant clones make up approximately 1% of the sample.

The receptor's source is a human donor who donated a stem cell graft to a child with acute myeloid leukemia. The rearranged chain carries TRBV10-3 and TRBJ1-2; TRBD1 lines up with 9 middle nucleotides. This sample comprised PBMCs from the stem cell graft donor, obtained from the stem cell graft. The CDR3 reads CAIRPGQGRYGYTF. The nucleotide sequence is TGTGCCATCAGACCGGGACAGGGTCGCTATGGCTACACCTTC.